The source of this T cell receptor beta chain is a study of blood T cell repertoires in COVID-19. About the research overall: COVID-19 samples from acute and convalescent phases originated in the United States, Italy and Spain. Sources were T cells, B-cell-depleted T cells, or PBMCs; the material itself was cDNA or gDNA.

Per the authors' pipeline: Reference gene primer amplification in the assay estimated nucleated cell counts. This table comes from immunoSEQ multiplex PCR, and its TCRdb copy is limited to in-frame clones, with some not included. Clone size and V and J calls were adopted from that table, with D and trimming inferred from the DNA. The sample includes 60,000 or so clones, around 87% of them seen just once. V lost 5 bases, J lost 7 bases, and 9 bases lay in between. Germline V gives CDR1 GTSNPN, CDR2 SVGIG (reference sequence). This CDR3 is built from 12 residues. The genes are TRBV30 and TRBJ1-6; D unresolved. This sequence was found in a man in his sixties with active COVID-19. Specimen: peripheral blood. CDR3 coding DNA: TGTGCCTGGGGGCACATGAATTCACCCCTCCACTTT. As protein: CAWGHMNSPLHF.